Sequencing of this TCR beta chain was carried out in a study of control samples from healthy donors and cancer patients. Assay: immunoSEQ multiplex PCR; the TCRdb copy retains only in-frame clones and omits some. The profile covers some 120,000 clones, with 91% appearing a single time and roughly 7.8% taken by the ten largest. This TCR was recovered from a man between 18 and 29 years old in good health. Sequenced material: blood.

The CDR3 here is CASSIRTGGYTEAFF. The DNA for the CDR3 is TGTGCCAGCAGCATAAGGACAGGGGGCTACACTGAAGCTTTCTTT. The J gene is TRBJ1-1, the V gene TRBV5-4; 11 bases align to TRBD1. Trimming at V came to 4 bases and at J to 3 bases, leaving 5 bases not matched to a gene. This CDR3 contains 15 residues. Germline CDR1 and CDR2: SGHNT and YYREEE (reference sequence).